These 32 T cell receptor beta chains came from one sample sequenced in a study of blood T cell repertoires in COVID-19. TCRdb's table, derived via immunoSEQ multiplex PCR, lists solely in-frame clones and lacks some. The sample holds about 94,000 clones, less than 85% seen once. What was sequenced was peripheral blood. The receptors shown here come from a man between 65 and 79 years old with COVID-19, enrolled during active disease.

This chain connects TRBV9 to TRBJ2-5; D is perhaps TRBD2 (5 bases). Trimming removed 4 bases at V and 2 bases at J, with 12 bases between. The CDR3 sequence is 14 residues long. The germline gives CDR1 SGDLS, CDR2 YYNGEE. The CDR3 sequence: CASSRGLGQETQYF. The CDR3 bases are TGTGCCAGCAGCCGCGGGTTGGGGCAAGAGACCCAGTACTTC.

The chain is built from TRBV30 and TRBJ1-6; the D gene is possibly TRBD1 (5 bases). CDR3 length: 15 amino acids. The V end was cut by 0 bases, the J end by 3 bases, with 9 bases between. CDR1 and CDR2 (germline): GTSNPN, SVGIG (reference sequence). The CDR3 DNA sequence: TGTGCCTGGAGTGTAGGACAATTCTATAATTCACCCCTCCACTTT. It yields the protein CAWSVGQFYNSPLHF.

The V call is TRBV11-2, the J call TRBJ1-5; perhaps TRBD1 as D (5 bases). Germline CDR1 is SGHAT and CDR2 is FQNNGV. CDR3 length equals 15 residues. The V and J ends lost 1 base and 3 bases respectively, with 10 bases between them. This CDR3 reads CASSLAAGINQPQHF. Here the CDR3 DNA reads TGTGCCAGCAGCTTAGCGGCAGGGATCAATCAGCCCCAGCATTTT.

This chain links TRBV27 with TRBJ2-2; TRBD1 might be the D (6 bases). The CDR3 runs 13 residues. In germline, CDR1 is MNHEY, CDR2 SMNVEV (reference sequence). The V gene lost 5 bases and the J gene lost 9 bases, with 13 bases spanning the gap. This CDR3 reads CASSSYRVWELFF. The CDR3 nucleotides are TGTGCCAGCAGTAGCTACAGGGTATGGGAGCTGTTTTTT.

This clone came up a few times. V gene TRBV28 combines with J gene TRBJ1-2; D not resolved. Germline-derived CDR1 and CDR2 are MDHEN and SYDVKM. V shed 3 bases and J shed 4 bases, with 6 bases lying between them. The CDR3 sequence is 12 residues long. CDR3 in amino acids: CASSLLSYGYTF. Here the CDR3 DNA reads TGTGCCAGCAGTTTGCTGAGCTATGGCTACACCTTC.

This CDR3 reads CASSPSGFSSYNEQFF. The CDR3 DNA sequence: TGTGCCAGCAGTCCTAGCGGTTTCAGCTCCTACAATGAGCAGTTCTTC. V is TRBV28 and J is TRBJ2-1; 7 bases map to TRBD2. Germline V gene lookup returns CDR1 MDHEN and CDR2 SYDVKM. This CDR3 is built from 16 residues. The V and J ends lost 5 bases and 0 bases, in that order; junction bases with no gene match: 7.

This clone has only a few counts. The rearrangement uses TRBV7-2 and TRBJ1-1; TRBD1 is a possible D gene (6 bases). The germline CDR1 and CDR2 sequences are SGHTA and FQGNSA. V shed 5 bases and J shed 7 bases, with 17 bases lying between them. The CDR3 totals 14 residues. CDR3 in amino acids: CASSAPGGRGEAFF. CDR3 bases: TGTGCCAGCAGCGCACCCGGGGGGCGCGGTGAAGCTTTCTTT.

V gene TRBV28 combines with J gene TRBJ2-4; D gene ambiguous. Germline loops: CDR1 MDHEN, CDR2 SYDVKM. CDR3 size: 16 residues. V lost 6 bases and J 1 base, leaving 16 bases between the germline ends. The CDR3 region is CASSPMTFVAKNIQYF. The CDR3 DNA reads as TGTGCCAGCAGCCCTATGACATTCGTGGCCAAAAACATTCAGTACTTC.

V usage is TRBV7-3 and J usage is TRBJ1-2; 7 bases line up with TRBD1. CDR3 length: 15 residues. Germline V gives CDR1 SGHTA, CDR2 FQGTGA. Unmatched junction bases numbered 9, after V lost 2 bases and J lost 6 bases. CDR3 coding DNA: TGTGCCAGCAGCTTAGTTAAAGACAGGGTAAATGGCTACACCTTC. This translates into CASSLVKDRVNGYTF. Together with reference TRBV7-3 and TRBJ1-2, the CDR3 gives the full variable domain: GAGVSQTPSNKVTEKGKYVELRCDPISGHTALYWYRQSLGQGPEFLIYFQGTGAADDSGLPNDRFFAVRPEGSVSTLKIQRTERGDSAVYLCASSLVKDRVNGYTFGSGTRLTVV.

This clone has at least ten counts. This sequence joins TRBV5-6 and TRBJ2-3; unclear D gene. This CDR3 spans 14 amino acids. The germline V gene encodes CDR1 SGHDT and CDR2 YYEEEE. V was shortened by 0 bases and J by 0 bases, with 5 bases between the two germline ends. The CDR3 protein is CASSLGLSTDTQYF. The CDR3 DNA sequence: TGTGCCAGCAGCTTGGGACTCAGCACAGATACGCAGTATTTT.

The V call is TRBV9, the J call TRBJ2-7, with D tentatively TRBD2 (7 bases). Trimming shortened V by 3 bases and J by 7 bases, and 17 bases separated the two germline ends. Germline V gives CDR1 SGDLS, CDR2 YYNGEE. The CDR3 runs to 14 residues. The CDR3 reads CASSGEARGREQYF. For the CDR3, the DNA is TGTGCCAGCAGCGGGGAGGCGCGGGGGCGAGAGCAGTACTTC.

This chain joins TRBV30 and TRBJ2-7; tentatively, D is TRBD1 (6 bases). This CDR3 spans 15 amino acids. Germline V gene data show CDR1 as GTSNPN and CDR2 as SVGIG (reference sequence). The V end lost 0 bases, the J end lost 1 base, and 13 bases lay between the germline ends. Here the CDR3 DNA reads TGTGCCTGGAGTGTACAGGGACAATTTTCCTACGAGCAGTACTTC. Amino acid sequence: CAWSVQGQFSYEQYF.

The chain uses TRBV30 and TRBJ1-2; 8 nucleotides line up with TRBD1. This CDR3 region has 16 residues. The trim removed 4 bases at V and 0 bases at J, leaving 10 bases unmatched. The germline CDR1 and CDR2 sequences are GTSNPN and SVGIG (reference sequence). The CDR3 loop is CAWMGAGGRSNYGYTF. DNA of the CDR3: TGTGCCTGGATGGGTGCAGGGGGCCGGTCTAACTATGGCTACACCTTC.

The gene calls are TRBV27 and TRBJ2-7, with 7 bases fitting TRBD1. J gave up 5 bases and V 4 bases, and 14 bases lay outside the gene matches. In germline, CDR1 is MNHEY, CDR2 SMNVEV (reference sequence). This CDR3 spans 16 amino acids. The CDR3 is CASSSEHRGGGHEQYF. Written as DNA, the CDR3 is TGTGCCAGCAGTTCAGAGCACAGGGGTGGGGGTCACGAGCAGTACTTC.

This rearrangement joins TRBV14 to TRBJ2-1; 8 bases are shared with TRBD2. Germline assignment: CDR1 SGHDN and CDR2 FVKESK. This CDR3 has 18 residues. V lost 0 bases and J lost 2; bases outside the gene matches: 9. The DNA of the CDR3 is TGTGCCAGCAGCCAAGATCGGCGGGAGGCCGGCGCCTACAATGAGCAGTTCTTC. This translates into CASSQDRREAGAYNEQFF.

The chain combines TRBV28 with TRBJ1-1, with D uncertain. The CDR3 length is 14 residues. Trimming shortened V by 3 bases and J by 4 bases, and 12 bases separated the two germline ends. CDR1 MDHEN and CDR2 SYDVKM come from the germline V gene. The CDR3 bases are TGTGCCAGCAGTTTTTTAAGAGGGTTCACTGAAGCTTTCTTT. This encodes CASSFLRGFTEAFF.

This clone was recorded once. The chain combines TRBV5-4 with TRBJ2-1, with D unclear. Trimming cost V 9 bases and J 9 bases, with 19 bases left between them. CDR3 size: 13 residues. Germline V lookup: CDR1 SGHNT, CDR2 YYREEE (reference sequence). CDR3 bases: TGTGCCATGTCGCATTTCTATGGTGGTGAGCAGTTCTTC. This encodes CAMSHFYGGEQFF.

The chain joins TRBV4-1 to TRBJ2-2; perhaps TRBD1 as D (5 bases). Trimming removed 1 base at V and 6 bases at J, with 15 bases between. The CDR3 extends over 16 amino acids. Germline V gives CDR1 MGHRA, CDR2 YSYEKL. The chain's CDR3 is CASSQGGRAVSGELFF. The CDR3 coding sequence is TGCGCCAGCAGCCAAGGGGGCAGGGCGGTTTCCGGGGAGCTGTTTTTT.

V gene TRBV5-4 combines with J gene TRBJ2-7; 12 bases agree with TRBD2. Germline V gene lookup returns CDR1 SGHNT and CDR2 YYREEE (reference sequence). Germline trimming cut 0 bases from V and 1 base from J; bases unmatched to any gene: 2. The CDR3 loop spans 16 amino acids. CDR3 coding DNA: TGTGCCAGCAGCTTGGGCGGACTAGCGGGATCCTACGAGCAGTACTTC. Translated, it gives CASSLGGLAGSYEQYF.

The chain links TRBV12-5 to TRBJ1-1, with D perhaps matching TRBD1 (5 bases). Trimming pared 2 bases from V and 5 bases from J, leaving 15 bases between. Germline CDR1 LGHNT, CDR2 FRNRAP. The CDR3 has 15 residues. CDR3 sequence: CASGLTAGVGTEAFF. The CDR3 region has the DNA TGTGCTAGTGGTTTGACAGCGGGGGTCGGGACTGAAGCTTTCTTT.

In DNA form, the CDR3 reads TGTGCCACCAGCAGGCCCCCCCTCCGGGAGTATTTCTTC. This gives the protein CATSRPPLREYFF. The rearrangement joins TRBV15 to TRBJ2-1, with D possibly TRBD2 on 6 matching bases. The CDR3 spans 13 residues. Per germline, CDR1 LNHNV and CDR2 YYDKDF (reference sequence). The V end lost 3 bases, the J end lost 16 bases, and 19 bases lay between the germline ends.

The rearrangement uses TRBV5-8 and TRBJ1-1, with D maybe TRBD1 (5 bases). The V end was cut by 0 bases, the J end by 2 bases, with 11 bases between. Looked up from germline, CDR1 is SGHTS and CDR2 is YDEGEE. The CDR3 covers 15 residues. The CDR3 DNA sequence: TGTGCCAGCAGCTTGGGTCAAGGGGTTAACACTGAAGCTTTCTTT. It encodes CASSLGQGVNTEAFF.

V and J are TRBV7-2 and TRBJ1-6; no clear D gene. Trimming took 4 bases from V and 6 from J, leaving 16 bases between them. Germline V gene lookup returns CDR1 SGHTA and CDR2 FQGNSA. The CDR3 covers 16 residues. CDR3 nucleotides: TGTGCCAGCAGCTCCGCCCGGTTGCATTCTAATTCACCCCTCCACTTT. This codes for CASSSARLHSNSPLHF.

This clone appeared a few times. The chain employs TRBV7-2 and TRBJ2-7, with 8 bases aligning to TRBD2. The J segment lost 4 bases and the V segment lost 1 base, leaving 12 bases of the junction unmatched. Germline V lookup: CDR1 SGHTA, CDR2 FQGNSA. The CDR3 totals 17 residues. Written as DNA, the CDR3 is TGTGCCAGCAGCTTAGGAATCCGAGCGGGAGTTAGATACGAGCAGTACTTC. Amino acid sequence: CASSLGIRAGVRYEQYF.

CDR3 sequence (DNA): TGTGCCATCAGTGAGGTTCGAAGACAGGGGGCGAAAGAAAAACTGTTTTTT. Amino acids: CAISEVRRQGAKEKLFF. The rearrangement links TRBV10-3 to TRBJ1-4, with TRBD1 identical over 10 bases. The germline gives CDR1 ENHRY, CDR2 SYGVKD. After removal of 2 bases from V and 8 bases from J, the junction contained 11 bases not matched to a gene. This CDR3 is 17 amino acids long.

This clone was seen a few times. The V call is TRBV4-3, the J call TRBJ2-7, with 11 positions matching TRBD2. Per the germline V gene, CDR1 is LGHNA and CDR2 is YSLEER. CDR3 length: 18 amino acids. Trimming cost V 0 bases and J 2 bases; bases outside gene matches: 9. This CDR3 reads CASSQEDLAGGTPYEQYF. Written as DNA, the CDR3 is TGCGCCAGCAGCCAAGAGGATCTAGCGGGAGGTACCCCCTACGAGCAGTACTTC.

This clone has only one observation. The gene calls are TRBV5-1 and TRBJ2-2, with 8 bases fitting TRBD1. Germline-derived CDR1 and CDR2 are SGHRS and YFSETQ. V was clipped by 4 bases and J by 5 bases; unmatched bases: 7. The CDR3 extends over 15 amino acids. The chain's CDR3 is CASSGDRGLTGELFF. The CDR3 DNA follows: TGCGCCAGCAGCGGAGACAGGGGATTAACCGGGGAGCTGTTTTTT.

This clone turned up a few times. The chain links TRBV6-1 to TRBJ1-6, with TRBD1 as a possible D gene (5 bases). The germline gives CDR1 MNHNS, CDR2 SASEGT. The germline V and J ends were trimmed by 0 bases and 0 bases, with 21 bases remaining between them. The CDR3 runs to 21 residues. The CDR3 here is CASSEALRAGLASSYNSPLHF. DNA for the CDR3: TGTGCCAGCAGTGAAGCGCTTCGGGCAGGGCTTGCCAGCTCCTATAATTCACCCCTCCACTTT.

The V and J genes are TRBV5-1 and TRBJ2-1; TRBD2 agrees at 11 bases. Unmatched junction bases numbered 7, after V lost 1 base and J lost 10 bases. This CDR3 comprises 15 residues. Germline V CDR1 and CDR2: SGHRS, YFSETQ. CDR3 sequence: CASSLRLAGGNEQFF. The CDR3 DNA reads as TGCGCCAGCAGCTTGAGGCTAGCGGGAGGTAACGAGCAGTTCTTC.

The rearrangement links TRBV6-4 to TRBJ1-1; 7 nucleotides match TRBD1. The CDR3 spans 13 residues. CDR1 is MRHNA, CDR2 SNTAGT, per germline. The V and J ends lost 6 bases and 5 bases, in that order; junction bases with no gene match: 6. DNA of the CDR3: TGTGCCAGCAGCGAGGGGGCTGGGACTGAAGCTTTCTTT. Amino acid sequence: CASSEGAGTEAFF.

This clone was detected only once. The V call is TRBV5-1, the J call TRBJ2-2, with TRBD1 as a possible D gene (6 bases). The germline V gene has CDR1 SGHRS and CDR2 YFSETQ. Trimming removed 2 bases from V and 6 bases from J, with 8 bases in between. This CDR3 has 13 residues. The CDR3 spells CASSFGQPGELFF. Written as DNA, the CDR3 is TGCGCCAGCAGCTTCGGACAGCCCGGGGAGCTGTTTTTT.

The chain combines TRBV28 with TRBJ1-4; D gene unclear. The CDR3 runs 12 residues. Per the germline V gene, CDR1 is MDHEN and CDR2 is SYDVKM. The ends were cut back, 1 base at V and 13 bases at J, with 10 bases in the middle. CDR3 protein: CASSLFGEGLFF. CDR3 DNA sequence: TGTGCCAGCAGTTTATTCGGGGAGGGACTGTTTTTT.